The rows below give T cell receptor beta chains drawn from one sample of a study of blood T cell repertoires in COVID-19. Profiling relied on immunoSEQ multiplex PCR, and the TCRdb table lists in-frame clones only, not all of them. The data hold about 120,000 clones, with over 75% observed a single time. Sequencing was done on a sample of peripheral blood. The receptor set was obtained from a woman in her 70s who had recovered from COVID-19. The conserved cysteine and the conserved F or W are not part of the CDR3 here.

v_gene	j_gene	len	CDR3aa
TRBV5-1	TRBJ1-5	12	ASSYDSQDQPQH
TRBV28	TRBJ2-1	14	ASSPSGGISYNEQF
TRBV5-7	TRBJ1-6	12	ASSPDGGNSPLH
TRBV7-2	TRBJ1-5	13	ASSFMGGRNQPQH
TRBV28	TRBJ1-2	10	ASREGLYGYT
TRBV6-4	TRBJ2-5	15	AIRETREDFNQETQY
TRBV14	TRBJ1-6	11	ASSLSAETPLH
TRBV7-9	TRBJ2-2	12	ASSSRDFGGELF
TRBV18	TRBJ1-1	14	ASSRGDRGFVTEAF
TRBV14	TRBJ1-6	13	ASSQRAGQDSPLH
TRBV7-2	TRBJ2-3	12	ASSTGTSGSGRY
TRBV30	TRBJ2-1	10	AWQTSGTGQF
TRBV6-5	TRBJ2-3	13	ASSQGLASTDTQY
TRBV12-3/TRBV12-4	TRBJ1-3	10	ASSPYGNTIY
TRBV19	TRBJ2-7	12	ASSPTGNSYEQY